A selection of T cell receptor beta chains follows, all from one sample in a study of cytomegalovirus exposure and HLA in healthy donors. The method was immunoSEQ multiplex PCR; TCRdb's version includes in-frame clones alone and lacks a portion of them. Seen here are under 200,000 clones, around 68% observed once, and the top ten hold approximately 1.5%. The specimen was PBMCs. Receptor source: a man aged 50-60 years in good health and CMV-seronegative. CDR3s include the opening cysteine and the closing phenylalanine or tryptophan. A D gene is named only where the DNA matches it firmly. Not all rows give a size; the values are once, few, many and, for expanded clones, a class.

.,TRBV2,TRBJ2-5,TRBD1,TGTGCCAGCAAAAGACAGGGGAGTGTGGCCCTACAAGAGACCCAGTACTTC,CASKRQGSVALQETQYF
.,TRBV2,TRBJ1-1,.,TGTGCCAGCAGACAGTTGAACACTGAAGCTTTCTTT,CASRQLNTEAFF
.,TRBV18,TRBJ2-7,.,TGTGCCAGCTCACCATACGGCGGCTACGAGCAGTACTTC,CASSPYGGYEQYF
.,TRBV5-1,TRBJ1-4,.,TGCGCCAGCAGCTTGCGACAGGTGGCCCTTCGTGAAAAACTGTTTTTT,CASSLRQVALREKLFF
few,TRBV29-1,TRBJ2-7,.,TGCAGCGCTGGAGTGGACGAGCAGTACTTC,CSAGVDEQYF
once,TRBV29-1,TRBJ1-5,.,TGCAGCGTTGGGGAGGGCCATAGCAATCAGCCCCAGCATTTT,CSVGEGHSNQPQHF
once,TRBV5-4,TRBJ1-2,TRBD1,TGTGCCAGCAGCCCGGGACAGGGGAGGTATGGCTACACCTTC,CASSPGQGRYGYTF
.,TRBV5-1,TRBJ1-2,TRBD1,TGCGCCAGCAGCCCGGGACAGACACCACCGAGCGGCTACACCTTC,CASSPGQTPPSGYTF
once,TRBV6-5,TRBJ1-1,.,TGTGCCAGCAGTTGGTCACGGGGGAAGGGCACTGAAGCTTTCTTT,CASSWSRGKGTEAFF
few,TRBV5-4,TRBJ2-5,.,TGTGCCAGCAGCTTTGAAGACAGGAAAGAGACCCAGTACTTC,CASSFEDRKETQYF
.,TRBV28,TRBJ1-6,.,TGTGCCAGCAGTTTCCACCCCAGGGATAGATCACCCCTCCACTTT,CASSFHPRDRSPLHF
few,TRBV29-1,TRBJ2-7,.,TGCAGCGCTGCCGGGGTTGCAGCTTCGGCGGACGAGCAGTACTTC,CSAAGVAASADEQYF
.,TRBV7-2,TRBJ1-2,TRBD1,TGTGCCAGCAGCTCTAGCCCCCCCTCAGGACAGGGGGCCGTCTATGGCTACACCTTC,CASSSSPPSGQGAVYGYTF
.,TRBV27,TRBJ2-2,TRBD1,TGTGCCAGCAGCTCGACAGGGTTCGCGAACACCGGGGAGCTGTTTTTT,CASSSTGFANTGELFF
.,TRBV6-1,TRBJ2-1,TRBD1,TGTGCCAGCGGGACAGCGTGGAATGAGCAGTTCTTC,CASGTAWNEQFF
.,TRBV11-3,TRBJ2-3,.,TGTGCCAGCAGCTTAGGCGGGTCTGATACAGATACGCAGTATTTT,CASSLGGSDTDTQYF
few,TRBV5-4,TRBJ2-3,.,TGTGCCAGCAGCTTGGAGATCCGGGATACGCAGTATTTT,CASSLEIRDTQYF
.,TRBV29-1,TRBJ2-1,.,TGCAGCGTTGCATGGAGCTCCTACAATGAGCAGTTCTTC,CSVAWSSYNEQFF
many,TRBV11-2,TRBJ1-1,.,TGTGCCAGCAGCTTAGTTTCTACTGAAGCTTTCTTT,CASSLVSTEAFF
.,TRBV5-6,TRBJ2-1,.,TGTGCCAGCAGCTTGGCCTCCAGGTATGAGCAGTTCTTC,CASSLASRYEQFF
.,TRBV18,TRBJ2-7,.,TGTGCCAGCTCACCAGGGGAGGTCTCCTACGAGCAGTACTTC,CASSPGEVSYEQYF
.,TRBV7-9,TRBJ1-2,.,TGTGCCAGCGTAGAGGGGGGGGATGGCTACACCTTC,CASVEGGDGYTF
.,TRBV5-5,TRBJ1-2,TRBD1,TGTGCCAGCAGCTTGGATAGGGGGCTCGACTATGGCTACACCTTC,CASSLDRGLDYGYTF
once,TRBV18,TRBJ2-7,TRBD1,TGTGCCAGCTCAGCGGGACAGGGGATTGGCAACGAGCAGTACTTC,CASSAGQGIGNEQYF
few,TRBV19,TRBJ2-7,TRBD2,TGTGCCAGTAGCAGAACTAGCGGGGTTGCCTACGAGCAGTACTTC,CASSRTSGVAYEQYF
.,TRBV19,TRBJ1-2,.,TGTGCCAGTAGTACCTCTCCAGGAAGTACCTATGGCTACACCTTC,CASSTSPGSTYGYTF
.,TRBV7-2,TRBJ1-3,.,TGTGCCAGCAGCCCTGACAGGACCACCTCTGGAAACACCATATATTTT,CASSPDRTTSGNTIYF
.,TRBV4-2,TRBJ2-1,TRBD2,TGTGCCAGCAGCCAAGAGTGGCGGGGGGGCGTTCGAGATGAGCAGTTCTTC,CASSQEWRGGVRDEQFF
.,TRBV4-1,TRBJ2-5,.,TGCGCCAGCAGCCAAGGGGGGCCCCAAGAGACCCAGTACTTC,CASSQGGPQETQYF
.,TRBV6-4,TRBJ1-2,.,TGTGCCAGCCGTCGGGACTCGGGGGGCTATGGCTACACCTTC,CASRRDSGGYGYTF
.,TRBV9,TRBJ2-3,TRBD2,TGTGCCAGCAGCGTAGACACTAGCGGCGATACGCAGTATTTT,CASSVDTSGDTQYF
.,TRBV29-1,TRBJ1-2,TRBD1,TGCAGCGTTGAAGTACAGGGGAAGTATGGCTACACCTTC,CSVEVQGKYGYTF